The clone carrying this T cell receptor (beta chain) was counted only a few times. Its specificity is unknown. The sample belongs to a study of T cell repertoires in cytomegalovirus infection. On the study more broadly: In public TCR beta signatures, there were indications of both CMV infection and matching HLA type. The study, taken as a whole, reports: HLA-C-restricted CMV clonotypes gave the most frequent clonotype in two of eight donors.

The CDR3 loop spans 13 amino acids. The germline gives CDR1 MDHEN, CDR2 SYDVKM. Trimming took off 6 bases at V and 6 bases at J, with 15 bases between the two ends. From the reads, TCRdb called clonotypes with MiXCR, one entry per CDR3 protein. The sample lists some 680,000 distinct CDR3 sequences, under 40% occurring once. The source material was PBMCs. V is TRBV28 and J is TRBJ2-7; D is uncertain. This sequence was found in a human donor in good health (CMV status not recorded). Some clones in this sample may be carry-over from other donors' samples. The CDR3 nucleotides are TGTGCCAGCAGGGAATTAGGCGATATCGAGCAGTACTTC. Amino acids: CASRELGDIEQYF.